The rows below give T cell receptor beta chains drawn from one sample of a study of blood T cells in healthy people across ages. TCRdb analysed the 5' RACE reads with MiXCR anew, one entry per CDR3 protein. Here the sample spans over 550,000 distinct CDR3 sequences, approximately 30% being singletons. The sample consisted of blood. The receptors were gathered from a woman of 80 years or more in good health. The conserved cysteine and the conserved F or W are not part of the CDR3 here. Fields, in order: D gene, V gene, J gene, CDR3 protein. The D gene is left open where the match is weak.

>TRBD1|TRBV6-6|TRBJ2-5
ASSYSHRGQGVETQY
>NA|TRBV12-3/TRBV12-4|TRBJ1-1
ATEPHRALNTEAF
>NA|TRBV7-9|NA
ASSFETSNHNEQY
>NA|TRBV5-1|TRBJ2-5
ASSGGTVGETQY
>TRBD2|TRBV20-1|TRBJ2-3
SVSIGTSGGITDTQY
>NA|TRBV9|TRBJ2-6
ASSVRLSGANVLT
>NA|TRBV12-5|TRBJ2-1
ASGLLGYEQF
>NA|TRBV10-3|TRBJ2-6
AISGTAGRGGANVLT
>NA|TRBV5-6|TRBJ1-2
ASSLLGGGWVGYT
>NA|TRBV7-9|TRBJ1-5
ANTRAGRNQPQH
>TRBD1|TRBV4-2|TRBJ1-2
ASSQGGQGAGYGYT
>TRBD1|TRBV10-3|TRBJ1-2
AITGTDTRGYT
>TRBD1|TRBV5-4|TRBJ1-5
ASSVQGYGQPQH
>NA|TRBV20-1|TRBJ1-1
SAREGGRTEAF
>NA|TRBV6-5|TRBJ1-1
ASSRGIGAEAF
>NA|TRBV9|TRBJ2-1
ASSPRTHPTNEQF
>NA|TRBV7-2|TRBJ1-4
ASSQLVTANEKLF
>NA|TRBV4-2|TRBJ1-2
ASEGSTHYGYT
>TRBD2|TRBV6-2/TRBV6-3|TRBJ2-1
ASSSFSGGGLNEQF
>TRBD1|TRBV6-1|TRBJ2-1
ASSEGQGGNFKQF
>TRBD2|TRBV2|TRBJ2-1
ASSRTSGGGEQF
>NA|TRBV3-1|TRBJ1-1
ASSQRGLATEAF
>TRBD2|TRBV9|TRBJ2-4
ASSVGSSSGVGAKNIQY
>NA|TRBV20-1|TRBJ2-1
SAPRDTSNSNEQF
>NA|TRBV20-1|TRBJ1-6
SARDRQSSYNSPLH
>NA|TRBV20-1|TRBJ1-2
SATKRGIAGYT
>TRBD1|TRBV20-1|TRBJ2-7
SARDDRASYEQY
>TRBD2|TRBV28|TRBJ2-7
ASSQTSGTSWFYEQY
>TRBD2|TRBV9|TRBJ2-1
ASSVGSSGPYNEQF
>NA|TRBV29-1|TRBJ2-5
SVGQDFLGTQY
>TRBD2|TRBV15|TRBJ2-3
ATSNGTRDTDTQY
>TRBD2|TRBV6-1|TRBJ2-3
ASSQAGATDTQY
>TRBD1|TRBV5-4|TRBJ1-1
ASSLTGIRTEAF
>NA|TRBV6-2/TRBV6-3|TRBJ1-1
ASSYDGFDPRNTEAF
>NA|TRBV5-1|TRBJ2-1
ASSLVVGLEINEQF
>NA|TRBV19|TRBJ2-7
AGSIGGYEQY
>NA|TRBV5-1|TRBJ1-1
ASSPQLSRATEAF
>NA|TRBV5-6|TRBJ2-2
ASTPTVTGELF
>NA|TRBV12-3/TRBV12-4|TRBJ1-6
ASSYGGSPPH
>TRBD1|TRBV2|TRBJ1-5
ASRLVDRGRFGEGQPQH
>NA|TRBV4-3|TRBJ2-3
ASSQGRGPTDTQY
>NA|TRBV11-2|TRBJ1-1
ASSLVSGNEAF
>NA|TRBV19|TRBJ2-1
ASSISAVNSYNEQF
>TRBD1|TRBV6-2/TRBV6-3|TRBJ1-2
ASSYEGAYGYT
>NA|TRBV7-9|TRBJ2-3
ASSLVGSTDTQY
>TRBD1|TRBV6-1|TRBJ2-1
ASDWGTVDNEQF
>TRBD2|TRBV7-3|TRBJ2-7
ASSLMRTSGGAGRSYEQY
>TRBD1|TRBV29-1|TRBJ2-7
SVRTGTGAVYEQY
>NA|TRBV30|TRBJ1-2
AWSVRLEGGYT
>TRBD2|TRBV11-3|TRBJ2-1
ASKGSGGDSSYNEQF
>NA|TRBV7-9|TRBJ1-1
ASSLERGSTEAF
>NA|TRBV21-1|TRBJ2-7
ASSKEVIRVHEQY
>TRBD2|TRBV20-1|TRBJ2-7
SARERAIAGASYEQY
>NA|TRBV9|TRBJ2-6
ASSTGHLSGANVLT